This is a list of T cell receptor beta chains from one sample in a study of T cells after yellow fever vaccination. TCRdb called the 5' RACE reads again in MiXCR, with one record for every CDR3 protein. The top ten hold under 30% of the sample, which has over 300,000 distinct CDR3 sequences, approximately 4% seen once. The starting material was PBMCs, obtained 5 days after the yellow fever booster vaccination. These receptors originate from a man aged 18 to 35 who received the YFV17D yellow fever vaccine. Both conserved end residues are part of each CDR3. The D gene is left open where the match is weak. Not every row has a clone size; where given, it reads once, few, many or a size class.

CDR3 protein: CASSFSFLDRGGYTF; CDR3 DNA: TGTGCCAGCAGCTTTAGTTTTCTGGACAGGGGGGGCTACACCTTC; V gene: TRBV5-4; clone size: few; D gene: TRBD1; J gene: TRBJ1-2
CDR3 protein: CASSRDQQETQYF; CDR3 DNA: TGTGCCAGCAGCCGGGACCAACAAGAGACCCAGTACTTC; V gene: TRBV7-8; clone size: few; D gene: .; J gene: TRBJ2-5
CDR3 protein: CASSSGSVSGGAYNEQFF; CDR3 DNA: TGTGCCAGCAGCTCCGGCTCCGTCAGCGGGGGGGCCTACAATGAGCAGTTCTTC; V gene: TRBV5-5; clone size: .; D gene: TRBD2; J gene: TRBJ2-1
CDR3 protein: CASSSWTGPNPYGYTF; CDR3 DNA: TGTGCCAGCAGCTCTTGGACAGGGCCAAACCCCTATGGCTACACCTTC; V gene: TRBV7-6; clone size: .; D gene: TRBD1; J gene: TRBJ1-2
CDR3 protein: CASLGGILRNGYTF; CDR3 DNA: TGTGCCAGCCTTGGCGGCATCCTAAGAAATGGCTACACCTTC; V gene: TRBV25-1; clone size: .; D gene: .; J gene: TRBJ1-2
CDR3 protein: CASSYLASEAKNIQYF; CDR3 DNA: TGTGCCAGCAGTTACTTGGCTAGCGAGGCCAAAAACATTCAGTACTTC; V gene: TRBV6-2/TRBV6-3; clone size: many; D gene: .; J gene: TRBJ2-4
CDR3 protein: CASSQYTASYEQYF; CDR3 DNA: TGTGCCAGCAGCCAGTACACAGCCTCCTACGAGCAGTACTTC; V gene: TRBV3-1; clone size: many; D gene: .; J gene: TRBJ2-7
CDR3 protein: CASSLVTDYQPQHF; CDR3 DNA: TGTGCCAGCAGCTTAGTCACGGACTATCAGCCCCAGCATTTT; V gene: TRBV7-2; clone size: few; D gene: .; J gene: TRBJ1-5
CDR3 protein: CSAYLATGTDTQYF; CDR3 DNA: TGCAGTGCTTACCTAGCGACGGGCACAGATACGCAGTATTTT; V gene: TRBV20-1; clone size: many; D gene: .; J gene: TRBJ2-3
CDR3 protein: CASSPPRTYMNTEAFF; CDR3 DNA: TGTGCCAGCTCACCACCCAGGACATACATGAACACTGAAGCTTTCTTT; V gene: TRBV18; clone size: many; D gene: .; J gene: TRBJ1-1
CDR3 protein: CASSPTRGGDNEQFF; CDR3 DNA: TGTGCCAGCAGCCCTACGCGGGGGGGAGACAATGAGCAGTTCTTC; V gene: TRBV7-2; clone size: .; D gene: TRBD2; J gene: TRBJ2-1
CDR3 protein: CASSSASPGGNQPQHF; CDR3 DNA: TGTGCCAGCAGCTCCGCGTCCCCAGGCGGCAATCAGCCCCAGCATTTT; V gene: TRBV6-6; clone size: .; D gene: .; J gene: TRBJ1-5
CDR3 protein: CASSDTGINYGYTF; CDR3 DNA: TGTGCCAGCAGTGATACAGGGATCAATTATGGCTACACCTTC; V gene: TRBV2; clone size: few; D gene: .; J gene: TRBJ1-2
CDR3 protein: CASSLGIQSASNQPQHF; CDR3 DNA: TGTGCCAGCAGCCTTGGCATACAGTCAGCTAGCAATCAGCCCCAGCATTTT; V gene: TRBV5-5; clone size: .; D gene: .; J gene: TRBJ1-5
CDR3 protein: CATSREAGPEAFF; CDR3 DNA: TGTGCCACCAGCAGAGAAGCGGGCCCTGAAGCTTTCTTT; V gene: TRBV15; clone size: many; D gene: .; J gene: TRBJ1-1
CDR3 protein: CSATGRSHNEQFF; CDR3 DNA: TGCAGTGCTACTGGACGGAGTCACAATGAGCAGTTCTTC; V gene: TRBV20-1; clone size: few; D gene: .; J gene: TRBJ2-1
CDR3 protein: CASSLGQDTQYF; CDR3 DNA: TGTGCCAGCAGCTTGGGTCAGGATACGCAGTATTTT; V gene: TRBV5-4; clone size: many; D gene: .; J gene: TRBJ2-3
CDR3 protein: CASSYLNINSPLHF; CDR3 DNA: TGTGCCAGCAGTTACCTCAACATTAATTCACCCCTCCACTTT; V gene: TRBV6-5; clone size: .; D gene: .; J gene: TRBJ1-6
CDR3 protein: CASSLVGGDTDTQYF; CDR3 DNA: TGTGCCAGCAGCCTCGTGGGCGGAGACACAGATACGCAGTATTTT; V gene: TRBV7-2; clone size: many; D gene: .; J gene: TRBJ2-3
CDR3 protein: CASSQPHPGQGLGELFF; CDR3 DNA: TGCGCCAGCAGCCAACCCCACCCGGGACAGGGCCTGGGGGAGCTGTTTTTT; V gene: TRBV4-3; clone size: many; D gene: TRBD1; J gene: TRBJ2-2
CDR3 protein: CASSRFRDSWSQYF; CDR3 DNA: TGTGCCAGCAGCCGATTCCGGGACTCCTGGTCGCAGTATTTT; V gene: TRBV11-2; clone size: few; D gene: .; J gene: TRBJ2-3
CDR3 protein: CASSLGRGGGELFF; CDR3 DNA: TGTGCCAGCAGCTTAGGACGAGGAGGGGGGGAGCTGTTTTTT; V gene: TRBV7-7; clone size: few; D gene: .; J gene: TRBJ2-2
CDR3 protein: CASSAYRGQETQYF; CDR3 DNA: TGTGCCAGCAGCGCATACAGGGGCCAAGAGACCCAGTACTTC; V gene: TRBV7-8; clone size: many; D gene: TRBD1; J gene: TRBJ2-5
CDR3 protein: CASRAKRQGNADTQYF; CDR3 DNA: TGTGCCAGCAGGGCGAAAAGGCAGGGGAATGCAGATACGCAGTATTTT; V gene: TRBV7-9; clone size: many; D gene: .; J gene: TRBJ2-3
CDR3 protein: CASSAMRNTGELFF; CDR3 DNA: TGTGCCAGCAGTGCGATGAGGAACACCGGGGAGCTGTTTTTT; V gene: TRBV6-2/TRBV6-3; clone size: many; D gene: .; J gene: TRBJ2-2
CDR3 protein: CASSPGTLSTDTQYF; CDR3 DNA: TGTGCTAGCAGCCCCGGGACATTAAGCACAGATACGCAGTATTTT; V gene: TRBV7-7; clone size: few; D gene: .; J gene: TRBJ2-3
CDR3 protein: CASSPGVGTEQFF; CDR3 DNA: TGTGCCAGCAGCCCCGGAGTAGGAACCGAGCAGTTCTTC; V gene: TRBV5-6; clone size: many; D gene: .; J gene: TRBJ2-1
CDR3 protein: CASSPLHGAGANEQFF; CDR3 DNA: TGTGCCAGCTCACCCCTCCACGGGGCAGGGGCCAATGAGCAGTTCTTC; V gene: TRBV18; clone size: few; D gene: .; J gene: TRBJ2-1
CDR3 protein: CASSSIERNQPQHF; CDR3 DNA: TGTGCCAGCAGCTCGATTGAACGCAATCAGCCCCAGCATTTT; V gene: TRBV7-2; clone size: .; D gene: .; J gene: TRBJ1-5
CDR3 protein: CASTKEGRYAGELFF; CDR3 DNA: TGTGCCAGCACCAAAGAGGGCAGGTACGCCGGGGAGCTGTTTTTT; V gene: TRBV9; clone size: few; D gene: .; J gene: TRBJ2-2
CDR3 protein: CASSYGGRNTEAFF; CDR3 DNA: TGCGCCAGCAGCTACGGTGGGAGGAACACTGAAGCTTTCTTT; V gene: TRBV5-1; clone size: many; D gene: .; J gene: TRBJ1-1
CDR3 protein: CASTQPGLYTEAFF; CDR3 DNA: TGTGCCAGCACCCAACCAGGTTTATACACTGAAGCTTTCTTT; V gene: TRBV7-2; clone size: many; D gene: .; J gene: TRBJ1-1
CDR3 protein: CATSGSAPGDTGELFF; CDR3 DNA: TGTGCCACCAGTGGTTCCGCCCCGGGAGACACCGGGGAGCTGTTTTTT; V gene: TRBV24-1; clone size: many; D gene: .; J gene: TRBJ2-2
CDR3 protein: CASSSYTWNTGELFF; CDR3 DNA: TGTGCCAGCAGTTCCTATACGTGGAACACCGGGGAGCTGTTTTTT; V gene: TRBV27; clone size: .; D gene: .; J gene: TRBJ2-2
CDR3 protein: CASSTEGSGGANVLTF; CDR3 DNA: TGCGCCAGCAGCACGGAGGGGTCTGGTGGGGCCAACGTCCTGACTTTC; V gene: TRBV5-1; clone size: few; D gene: .; J gene: TRBJ2-6
CDR3 protein: CATSRGGVSSYNEQFF; CDR3 DNA: TGTGCCACCAGCAGAGGGGGTGTTAGCTCCTACAATGAGCAGTTCTTC; V gene: TRBV15; clone size: few; D gene: .; J gene: TRBJ2-1
CDR3 protein: CASSSGQNTDTQYF; CDR3 DNA: TGTGCCAGCAGCTCCGGACAGAACACAGATACGCAGTATTTT; V gene: TRBV28; clone size: .; D gene: .; J gene: TRBJ2-3
CDR3 protein: CASSLVGQIRNQPQHF; CDR3 DNA: TGTGCCAGCAGCTTAGTGGGACAGATTCGCAATCAGCCCCAGCATTTT; V gene: TRBV7-8; clone size: few; D gene: TRBD1; J gene: TRBJ1-5
CDR3 protein: CASSPYYSNQPQHF; CDR3 DNA: TGTGCCAGCAGCCCCTACTATAGCAATCAGCCCCAGCATTTT; V gene: TRBV7-2; clone size: many; D gene: .; J gene: TRBJ1-5
CDR3 protein: CASSERRGQYTEAFF; CDR3 DNA: TGTGCCAGCAGTGAACGAAGGGGACAGTACACTGAAGCTTTCTTT; V gene: TRBV6-5; clone size: few; D gene: TRBD1; J gene: TRBJ1-1
CDR3 protein: CASSFIGGGTDTQYF; CDR3 DNA: TGTGCCAGCAGTTTTATTGGCGGGGGGACAGATACGCAGTATTTT; V gene: TRBV28; clone size: .; D gene: TRBD2; J gene: TRBJ2-3
CDR3 protein: CASSLVGDIQYF; CDR3 DNA: TGCGCCAGCAGCTTGGTGGGCGACATTCAGTACTTC; V gene: TRBV5-1; clone size: many; D gene: .; J gene: TRBJ2-4
CDR3 protein: CASKRQGPEAFF; CDR3 DNA: TGTGCCAGCAAAAGACAGGGCCCTGAAGCTTTCTTT; V gene: TRBV7-2; clone size: many; D gene: TRBD1; J gene: TRBJ1-1
CDR3 protein: CASSPGTGVYSPLHF; CDR3 DNA: TGTGCCAGCAGCCCGGGGACAGGGGTTTATTCACCCCTCCACTTT; V gene: TRBV4-2; clone size: .; D gene: TRBD1; J gene: TRBJ1-6
CDR3 protein: CASSDRRGPRGETQYF; CDR3 DNA: TGCGCCAGCAGTGACCGGAGGGGGCCCCGGGGGGAGACCCAGTACTTC; V gene: TRBV10-2; clone size: .; D gene: .; J gene: TRBJ2-5
CDR3 protein: CASSLRRLNTEAFF; CDR3 DNA: TGTGCCAGCAGCTTGCGCAGATTGAACACTGAAGCTTTCTTT; V gene: TRBV5-5; clone size: many; D gene: .; J gene: TRBJ1-1
CDR3 protein: CASSWAGAGHTDTQYF; CDR3 DNA: TGTGCCAGCAGCTGGGCGGGGGCCGGACACACAGATACGCAGTATTTT; V gene: TRBV7-9; clone size: .; D gene: .; J gene: TRBJ2-3
CDR3 protein: CAIPEDTQYF; CDR3 DNA: TGTGCCATACCCGAAGATACGCAGTATTTT; V gene: TRBV7-9; clone size: few; D gene: .; J gene: TRBJ2-3
CDR3 protein: CASSSPGRGSYEQYF; CDR3 DNA: TGTGCCAGCAGTTCCCCGGGACGGGGATCCTACGAGCAGTACTTC; V gene: TRBV6-5; clone size: .; D gene: .; J gene: TRBJ2-7
CDR3 protein: CSARDSRQGGDYNSPLHF; CDR3 DNA: TGCAGTGCTAGAGATTCTCGACAGGGAGGTGACTATAATTCACCCCTCCACTTT; V gene: TRBV20-1; clone size: few; D gene: TRBD1; J gene: TRBJ1-6
CDR3 protein: CASSEGIGGYTF; CDR3 DNA: TGTGCCAGCAGTGAGGGAATAGGCGGCTACACCTTC; V gene: TRBV5-4; clone size: .; D gene: .; J gene: TRBJ1-2